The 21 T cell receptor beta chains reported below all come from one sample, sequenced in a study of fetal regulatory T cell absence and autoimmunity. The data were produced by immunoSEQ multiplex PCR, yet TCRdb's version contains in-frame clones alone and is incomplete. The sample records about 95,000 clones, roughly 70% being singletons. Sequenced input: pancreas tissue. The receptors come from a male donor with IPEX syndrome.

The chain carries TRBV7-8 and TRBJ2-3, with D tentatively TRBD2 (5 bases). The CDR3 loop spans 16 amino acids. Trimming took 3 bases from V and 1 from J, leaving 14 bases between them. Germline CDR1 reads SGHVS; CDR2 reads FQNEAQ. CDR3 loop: CASSFPAGERTDTQYF. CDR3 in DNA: TGTGCCAGCAGCTTTCCGGCCGGGGAACGCACAGATACGCAGTATTTT.

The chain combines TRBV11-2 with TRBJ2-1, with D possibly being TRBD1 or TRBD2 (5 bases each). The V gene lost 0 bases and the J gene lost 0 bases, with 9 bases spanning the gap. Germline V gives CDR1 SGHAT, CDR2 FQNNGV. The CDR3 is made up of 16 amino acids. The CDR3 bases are TGTGCCAGCAGCTTAGAAGGGACGAGCTCCTACAATGAGCAGTTCTTC. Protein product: CASSLEGTSSYNEQFF.

CDR3: CAWSAPGLGNTEAFF. For the CDR3, the DNA is TGTGCCTGGAGTGCTCCGGGGTTGGGGAACACTGAAGCTTTCTTT. The chain recombines TRBV30 with TRBJ1-1; no clear D. This CDR3 comprises 15 residues. Germline V CDR1 and CDR2: GTSNPN, SVGIG (reference sequence). V lost 1 base to trimming and J lost 1 base, with 13 bases between them.

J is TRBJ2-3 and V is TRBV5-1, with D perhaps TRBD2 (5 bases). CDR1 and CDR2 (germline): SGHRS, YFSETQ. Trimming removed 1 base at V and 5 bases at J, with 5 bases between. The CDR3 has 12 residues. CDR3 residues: CASSLTRDTQYF. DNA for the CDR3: TGCGCCAGCAGCTTGACTAGAGATACGCAGTATTTT.

CDR3 sequence reads: CASSFPAASDQETQYF. CDR3 nucleotides: TGTGCCAGCAGCTTCCCCGCTGCTAGCGACCAAGAGACCCAGTACTTC. This sequence joins TRBV11-2 and TRBJ2-5; TRBD2 is a possible D gene (6 bases). Germline assignment: CDR1 SGHAT and CDR2 FQNNGV. V lost 3 bases to trimming and J lost 0 bases, with 14 bases between them. There are 16 residues in the CDR3.

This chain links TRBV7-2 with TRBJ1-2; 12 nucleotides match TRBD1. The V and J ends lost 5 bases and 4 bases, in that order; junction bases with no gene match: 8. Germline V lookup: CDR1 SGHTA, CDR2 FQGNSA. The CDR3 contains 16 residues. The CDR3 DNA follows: TGTGCCAGCAGCCCCTCGGGACAGGGGGCTTTCTATGGCTACACCTTC. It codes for CASSPSGQGAFYGYTF.

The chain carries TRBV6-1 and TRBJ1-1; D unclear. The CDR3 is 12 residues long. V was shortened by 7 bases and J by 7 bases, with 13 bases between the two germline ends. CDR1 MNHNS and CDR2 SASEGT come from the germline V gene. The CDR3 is CASKGRPLEAFF. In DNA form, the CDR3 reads TGTGCCAGCAAGGGCAGGCCACTTGAAGCTTTCTTT.

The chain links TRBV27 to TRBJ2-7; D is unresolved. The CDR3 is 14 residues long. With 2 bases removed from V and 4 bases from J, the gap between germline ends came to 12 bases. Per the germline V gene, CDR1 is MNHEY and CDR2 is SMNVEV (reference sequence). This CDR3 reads CASSLTPTPYEQYF. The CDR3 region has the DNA TGTGCCAGCAGTTTAACTCCTACCCCGTACGAGCAGTACTTC.

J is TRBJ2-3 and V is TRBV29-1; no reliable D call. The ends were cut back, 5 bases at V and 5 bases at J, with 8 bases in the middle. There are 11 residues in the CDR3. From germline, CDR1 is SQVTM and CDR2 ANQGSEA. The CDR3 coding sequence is TGCAGCGTTCTGTTAAAAGATACGCAGTATTTT. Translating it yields CSVLLKDTQYF.

CDR3 residues: CASSLVGRNSDTQYF. In nucleotides, the CDR3 is TGTGCCAGCAGCTTGGTCGGGAGGAACTCAGATACGCAGTATTTT. V gene TRBV5-4 combines with J gene TRBJ2-3, with 7 positions matching TRBD2. The CDR3 covers 15 residues. Germline V lookup: CDR1 SGHNT, CDR2 YYREEE (reference sequence). J was trimmed by 4 bases and V by 0 bases; bases with no gene match: 5.

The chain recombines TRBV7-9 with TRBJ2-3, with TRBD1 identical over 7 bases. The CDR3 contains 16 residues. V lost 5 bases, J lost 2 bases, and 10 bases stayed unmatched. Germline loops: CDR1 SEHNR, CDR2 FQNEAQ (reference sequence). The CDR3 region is CASSPLDRVTTDTQYF. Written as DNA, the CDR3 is TGTGCCAGCAGCCCCCTTGACAGGGTGACCACAGATACGCAGTATTTT.

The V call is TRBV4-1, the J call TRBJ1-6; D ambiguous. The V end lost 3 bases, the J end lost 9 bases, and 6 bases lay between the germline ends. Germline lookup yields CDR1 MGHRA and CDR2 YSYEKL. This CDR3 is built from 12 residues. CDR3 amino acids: CASSHLFSPLHF. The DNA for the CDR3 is TGCGCCAGCAGCCACCTTTTTTCACCCCTCCACTTT.

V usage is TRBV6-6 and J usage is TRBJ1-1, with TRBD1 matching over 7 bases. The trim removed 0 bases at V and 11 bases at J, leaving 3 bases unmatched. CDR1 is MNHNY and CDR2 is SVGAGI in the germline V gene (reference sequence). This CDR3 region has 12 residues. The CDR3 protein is CASSYSSGGAFF. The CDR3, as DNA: TGTGCCAGCAGTTACTCCTCAGGGGGGGCTTTCTTT.

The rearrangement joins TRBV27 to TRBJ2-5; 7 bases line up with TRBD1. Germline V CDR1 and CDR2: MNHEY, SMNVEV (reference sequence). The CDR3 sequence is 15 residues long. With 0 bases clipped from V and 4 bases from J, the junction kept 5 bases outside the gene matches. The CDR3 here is CASSLSRQGGETQYF. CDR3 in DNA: TGTGCCAGCAGTTTATCGCGACAGGGTGGAGAGACCCAGTACTTC.

Here the CDR3 reads CASRRQGGHQETQYF. The CDR3 region has the DNA TGCGCCAGCAGGAGACAGGGGGGGCACCAAGAGACCCAGTACTTC. The V gene is TRBV5-1, the J gene TRBJ2-5, with 9 bases identical to TRBD1. V lost 5 bases to trimming and J lost 0 bases; unmatched junction nucleotides: 5. Germline V CDR1 and CDR2: SGHRS, YFSETQ. This CDR3 spans 15 amino acids.

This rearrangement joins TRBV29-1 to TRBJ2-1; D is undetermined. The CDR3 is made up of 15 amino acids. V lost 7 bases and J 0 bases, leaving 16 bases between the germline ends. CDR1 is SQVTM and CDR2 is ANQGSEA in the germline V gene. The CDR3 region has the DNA TGCAGCGCCGTAGACCCTAGGGTCTCCTACAATGAGCAGTTCTTC. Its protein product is CSAVDPRVSYNEQFF.

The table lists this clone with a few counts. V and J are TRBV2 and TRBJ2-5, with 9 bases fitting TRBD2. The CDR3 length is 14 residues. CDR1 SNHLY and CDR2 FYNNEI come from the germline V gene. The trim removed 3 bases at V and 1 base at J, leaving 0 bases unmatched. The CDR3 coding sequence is TGTGCCAGCAGTGAGCGGGAGGGCCAAGAGACCCAGTACTTC. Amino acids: CASSEREGQETQYF.

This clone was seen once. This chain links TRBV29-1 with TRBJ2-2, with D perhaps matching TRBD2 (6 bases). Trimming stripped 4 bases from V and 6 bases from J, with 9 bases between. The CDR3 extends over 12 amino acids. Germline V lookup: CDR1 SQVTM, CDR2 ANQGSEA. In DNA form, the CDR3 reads TGCAGCGTTGTGGGGGGATCCGGGGAGCTGTTTTTT. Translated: CSVVGGSGELFF.

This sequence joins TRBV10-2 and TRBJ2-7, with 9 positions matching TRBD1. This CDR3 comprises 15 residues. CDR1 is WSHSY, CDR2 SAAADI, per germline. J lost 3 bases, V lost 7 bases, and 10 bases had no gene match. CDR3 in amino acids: CASTTLTGGGYEQYF. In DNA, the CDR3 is TGCGCCAGCACCACCCTAACAGGGGGCGGCTACGAGCAGTACTTC.

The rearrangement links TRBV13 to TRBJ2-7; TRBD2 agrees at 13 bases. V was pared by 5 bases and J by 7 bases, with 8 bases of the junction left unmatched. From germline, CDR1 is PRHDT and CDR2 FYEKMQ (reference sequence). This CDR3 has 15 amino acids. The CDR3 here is CASSPGLAGEREQYF. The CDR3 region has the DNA TGTGCCAGCAGCCCCGGACTAGCGGGGGAAAGGGAGCAGTACTTC.

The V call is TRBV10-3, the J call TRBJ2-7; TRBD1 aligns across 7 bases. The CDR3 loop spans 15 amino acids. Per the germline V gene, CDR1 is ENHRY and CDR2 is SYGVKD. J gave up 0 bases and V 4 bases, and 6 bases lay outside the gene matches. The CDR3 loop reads CAISGGQPLSYEQYF. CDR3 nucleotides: TGTGCCATCAGTGGGGGACAGCCACTCTCCTACGAGCAGTACTTC.